This T cell receptor beta chain was found in a study of T cell repertoires in cytomegalovirus infection (dated by TCRdb to between 2017 and 2020). About the full investigation: Peptide stimulations targeted recently identified HLA-C-restricted CMV epitopes, whose presentation resists viral immunomodulation, together with well-studied HLA-B-restricted epitopes. Because public TCR beta signatures pointed to carriage of CMV infection together with the matching HLA type, the HLA type of each donor mattered for the analysis. General conclusions and limits of the study: The ex vivo response was dominated by HLA-C-restricted CMV-specific TCR beta clonotypes, which also provided the single most frequent clonotype in two of eight donors. In both this cohort and an independent approximately 370-donor cohort, the cumulative frequency of public TCR beta family members distinguished carriers of CMV infection plus the relevant HLA type.

As concerns this clonotype: The target of this receptor is not known. No much larger clone exists at a distance of one base, and base qualities are not known.

The treatment or condition label of this sample denotes: in vitro stimulation with specific CMV peptide epitopes to enrich CMV-specific T cells. The germline V end is reduced by 3 bases and the J end by 9 bases; junction bases left unmatched: 3. Taken from the germline V gene (reference sequence), the CDR1 and CDR2 loops are SEHNR and FQNEAQ. Its CDR3 holds 14 amino acids, cysteine through phenylalanine. Only the CDR3 portion is preserved as DNA: 42 bases, with reading frame beginning at the first base. The run used an Illumina HiSeq 1500. The public reads were reanalyzed by TCRdb: fastp trimming at Q25, MiXCR alignment, in-frame beta chains only. Merged by CDR3 protein, the rows form single entries marked with the most common genes and DNA. This sample has under 200,000 distinct CDR3 sequences in its table, and approximately 21% of those were observed once. The leading ten clones occupy under 30% of the sample.

The sequencing used CD8+ T cells from cultured PBMCs, collected from culture after CMV antigen stimulation. In this chain, TRBV7-9 is recombined with TRBJ2-1, with 12 junctional bases fitting TRBD1. The origin of this receptor is a human donor in good health (CMV status not recorded). Some clones in this sample may be carry-over from other donors' samples. The CDR3 has the sequence CASSFGTGGSEQFF. The nucleotide sequence is given as TGTGCCAGCAGCTTCGGGACAGGGGGCAGTGAGCAGTTCTTC.